This TCR beta chain stems from a study of cytomegalovirus exposure and HLA in healthy donors. In the PCR, 60 Vbeta and 13 Jbeta primers were used. The table came from immunoSEQ multiplex PCR; TCRdb's copy has only in-frame clones and leaves some out. The profile shows about 120,000 clones, roughly 80% of them singletons. What was sequenced was PBMCs. This sequence was found in a woman aged 25 to 45 in good health and CMV-seropositive.

CDR3 nucleotide sequence: TGTGCCAGCAGCTCGGACAGGTTCTCTGGGGCCAACGTCCTGACTTTC. Protein sequence: CASSSDRFSGANVLTF. The chain has TRBV11-2 and TRBJ2-6, with 7 bases that match TRBD1. The CDR3 covers 16 residues. V trimming: 4 bases; J trimming: 0 bases; junction bases outside the gene matches: 3. Germline V gene lookup returns CDR1 SGHAT and CDR2 FQNNGV. Full variable domain (rest looked up from reference TRBV11-2 and TRBJ2-6): EAGVAQSPRYKIIEKRQSVAFWCNPISGHATLYWYQQILGQGPKLLIQFQNNGVVDDSQLPKDRFSAERLKGVDSTLKIQPAKLEDSAVYLCASSSDRFSGANVLTFGAGSRLTVL.